A selection of T cell receptor beta chains follows, all from one sample in a study of control samples from healthy donors and cancer patients. Sequencing used immunoSEQ multiplex PCR; TCRdb keeps in-frame clones, though not all of them. The sample includes some 190,000 clones, about 89% of them seen just once. What was sequenced was blood. Receptors were obtained from a man aged 30-40 years in good health. Each CDR3 is given with its conserved first and last residue. A D gene is named only where the DNA matches it firmly. Not every row has a clone size; where given, it reads once, few, many or a size class.

j_gene: TRBJ1-2
d_gene: NA
abundance: NA
v_gene: TRBV6-1
CDR3nt: TGTGCCAGCAGTGAAGCCTCTACACAGGGCCTTCGTGGCTACACCTTC
CDR3aa: CASSEASTQGLRGYTF

j_gene: TRBJ2-3
d_gene: TRBD2
abundance: NA
v_gene: TRBV4-1
CDR3nt: TGCGCCAGCAGCTACGCTAGCGGGGGGGCCTTTCATCGTTCCGATACGCAGTATTTT
CDR3aa: CASSYASGGAFHRSDTQYF

j_gene: TRBJ1-1
d_gene: TRBD1
abundance: NA
v_gene: TRBV30
CDR3nt: TGTGCCTGGAGTGCTCGGACAGGGGCCTCTGAAGCTTTCTTT
CDR3aa: CAWSARTGASEAFF

j_gene: TRBJ1-2
d_gene: NA
abundance: NA
v_gene: TRBV2
CDR3nt: TGTGCCAGCAGTGACCAGGAGTTAGGCTACACCTTC
CDR3aa: CASSDQELGYTF

j_gene: TRBJ2-7
d_gene: TRBD1
abundance: NA
v_gene: TRBV5-6
CDR3nt: TGTGCCAGCAGCGCCGGACAGGGGGCCTACGAGCAGTACTTC
CDR3aa: CASSAGQGAYEQYF

j_gene: TRBJ1-2
d_gene: TRBD1
abundance: NA
v_gene: TRBV28
CDR3nt: TGTGCCAGCAGCCAAGGACAGGTGAACTATGGCTACACCTTC
CDR3aa: CASSQGQVNYGYTF

j_gene: TRBJ2-7
d_gene: NA
abundance: NA
v_gene: TRBV13
CDR3nt: TGTGCCAGCAGCCGTAGGAGCGAAGCCTACGAGCAGTACTTC
CDR3aa: CASSRRSEAYEQYF

j_gene: TRBJ1-1
d_gene: TRBD1
abundance: once
v_gene: TRBV7-3
CDR3nt: TGTGCCAGCAGCTTATCAGGGGGGACTGAAGCTTTCTTT
CDR3aa: CASSLSGGTEAFF

j_gene: TRBJ1-6
d_gene: NA
abundance: NA
v_gene: TRBV2
CDR3nt: TGTGCCAGCAGTGAAGGCCAGATTAATTCACCCCTCCACTTT
CDR3aa: CASSEGQINSPLHF

j_gene: TRBJ2-3
d_gene: TRBD1
abundance: NA
v_gene: TRBV10-3
CDR3nt: TGTGCCATCAGTGGGGTATCGAGACAGGGGGCAGATACGCAGTATTTT
CDR3aa: CAISGVSRQGADTQYF

j_gene: TRBJ2-3
d_gene: NA
abundance: NA
v_gene: TRBV6-2/TRBV6-3
CDR3nt: TGTGCCAGCAGTTACCCTTCCTCCGGCTTCAGCACAGATACGCAGTATTTT
CDR3aa: CASSYPSSGFSTDTQYF

j_gene: TRBJ1-1
d_gene: NA
abundance: NA
v_gene: TRBV19
CDR3nt: TGTGCCAGTGGACAGTCTGAAGCTTTCTTT
CDR3aa: CASGQSEAFF

j_gene: TRBJ1-6
d_gene: TRBD1
abundance: NA
v_gene: TRBV11-2
CDR3nt: TGTGCCAGCAGCTTAGGGCCTTCGACAGGGGGCCGTAGTTCACCCCTCCACTTT
CDR3aa: CASSLGPSTGGRSSPLHF

j_gene: TRBJ2-2
d_gene: NA
abundance: NA
v_gene: TRBV19
CDR3nt: TGTGCCAGTAGTGTCCAGGGGAACACCGGGGAGCTGTTTTTT
CDR3aa: CASSVQGNTGELFF

j_gene: TRBJ2-7
d_gene: NA
abundance: NA
v_gene: TRBV13
CDR3nt: TGTGCCAGCAGCCCATCCCCATCCTACGAGCAGTACTTC
CDR3aa: CASSPSPSYEQYF

j_gene: TRBJ2-5
d_gene: NA
abundance: NA
v_gene: TRBV11-2
CDR3nt: TGTGCCAGCAGCTTAGATCGGCCGACTCGAGAGACCCAGTACTTC
CDR3aa: CASSLDRPTRETQYF

j_gene: TRBJ1-1
d_gene: NA
abundance: NA
v_gene: TRBV2
CDR3nt: TGTGCCAGCAGTCCGCGCTCCGGGACACGGAAACTGCGCACTGAAGCTTTCTTT
CDR3aa: CASSPRSGTRKLRTEAFF

j_gene: TRBJ2-7
d_gene: TRBD1
abundance: NA
v_gene: TRBV7-9
CDR3nt: TGTGCCAGCAGCGGAGGGACAGGGCTGTACGAGCAGTACTTC
CDR3aa: CASSGGTGLYEQYF

j_gene: TRBJ1-1
d_gene: TRBD1
abundance: NA
v_gene: TRBV7-2
CDR3nt: TGTGCCAGCAGCTTAGCAGGGGGCGTTGAAGCTTTCTTT
CDR3aa: CASSLAGGVEAFF

j_gene: TRBJ1-1
d_gene: NA
abundance: NA
v_gene: TRBV30
CDR3nt: TGTGCCGCCCGCCGGGCAGAGCAAGCTTTCTTT
CDR3aa: CAARRAEQAFF

j_gene: TRBJ1-3
d_gene: TRBD1
abundance: NA
v_gene: TRBV19
CDR3nt: TGTGCCAGTAGTAGCCGGGACAGCCCATCTAACACCATATATTTT
CDR3aa: CASSSRDSPSNTIYF